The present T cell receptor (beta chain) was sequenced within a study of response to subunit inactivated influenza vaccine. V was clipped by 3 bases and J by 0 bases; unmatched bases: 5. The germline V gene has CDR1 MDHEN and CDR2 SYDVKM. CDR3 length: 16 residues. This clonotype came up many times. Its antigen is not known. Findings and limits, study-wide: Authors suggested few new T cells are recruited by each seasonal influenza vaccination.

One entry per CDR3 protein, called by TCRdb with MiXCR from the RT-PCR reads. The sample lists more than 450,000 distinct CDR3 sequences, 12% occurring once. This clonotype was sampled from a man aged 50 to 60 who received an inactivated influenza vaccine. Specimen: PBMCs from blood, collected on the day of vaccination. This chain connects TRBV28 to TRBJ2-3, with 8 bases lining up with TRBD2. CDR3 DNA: TGTGCCAGCAGTTTGGGGGCTAGCGGGAGCACAGATACGCAGTATTTT. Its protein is CASSLGASGSTDTQYF. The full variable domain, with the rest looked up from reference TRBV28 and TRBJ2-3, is DVKVTQSSRYLVKRTGEKVFLECVQDMDHENMFWYRQDPGLGLRLIYFSYDVKMKEKGDIPEGYSVSREKKERFSLILESASTNQTSMYLCASSLGASGSTDTQYFGPGTRLTVL.